These T cell receptor beta chains were read from a single sample in a study of blood T cell repertoires in COVID-19. Using immunoSEQ multiplex PCR, the repertoire was profiled, and TCRdb retains in-frame clones only, with some absent. Of about 150,000 clones in the sample, under 90% were seen once. The sample was peripheral blood. Source of these receptors: a human donor in a cohort sampled during active COVID-19. Each CDR3 is given with its conserved first and last residue. D genes are given only for firm matches. Rows may omit the clone size; those that give it use once, few, many or a size class.

.	TRBJ1-2	TRBV7-2	.	CASSRVGEYGYTF	TGTGCCAGCAGCAGGGTCGGGGAATATGGCTACACCTTC
.	TRBJ2-5	TRBV11-3	.	CASSIVVETQYF	TGTGCCAGCAGTATAGTGGTAGAGACCCAGTACTTC
.	TRBJ2-7	TRBV11-1	few	CASSLLQGTPYEQYF	TGTGCCAGCAGCTTATTACAGGGAACCCCCTACGAGCAGTACTTC
TRBD2	TRBJ2-1	TRBV5-1	.	CASSPGQRGYNEQFF	TGCGCCAGCAGCCCGGGCCAGCGGGGGTACAATGAGCAGTTCTTC
.	TRBJ2-4	TRBV9	.	CASSVGGNSPKNIQYF	TGTGCCAGCAGCGTAGGAGGGAATAGTCCCAAAAACATTCAGTACTTC
.	TRBJ1-6	TRBV30	once	CAWSVVGGGSPLHF	TGTGCCTGGAGTGTAGTGGGGGGGGGCTCCCCCCTCCACTTT
TRBD1	TRBJ1-6	TRBV7-3	few	CASSLNGGGGSPLHF	TGTGCCAGCAGCTTAAATGGAGGGGGCGGATCACCCCTCCACTTT
TRBD1	TRBJ1-2	TRBV28	.	CASSSPGQWGYGYTF	TGTGCCAGCAGTTCCCCGGGACAGTGGGGCTATGGCTACACCTTC
TRBD2	TRBJ2-3	TRBV10-3	.	CAISESLAGSTDTQYF	TGTGCCATCAGTGAGTCACTAGCGGGAAGCACAGATACGCAGTATTTT
TRBD2	TRBJ2-1	TRBV7-2	.	CASRRTSGSGYNEQFF	TGTGCCAGCCGCCGGACTAGCGGGAGTGGGTACAATGAGCAGTTCTTC
TRBD1	TRBJ1-3	TRBV10-3	.	CATLLLDRETGNTIYF	TGTGCCACACTGCTCTTGGACAGGGAAACTGGAAACACCATATATTTT
TRBD2	TRBJ2-5	TRBV5-1	once	CASSSGTSGSRETQYF	TGCGCCAGCAGCTCTGGGACTAGCGGGAGTAGGGAGACCCAGTACTTC
TRBD1	TRBJ2-7	TRBV6-5	.	CASRGTVSYEQYF	TGTGCCAGCAGGGGGACAGTCTCCTACGAGCAGTACTTC
TRBD1	TRBJ2-5	TRBV27	.	CASSHRTGQLETQYF	TGTGCCAGCAGTCACAGGACAGGGCAGTTGGAGACCCAGTACTTC
TRBD1	TRBJ1-2	TRBV5-1	few	CASSGWTGAFGGYTF	TGCGCCAGCAGCGGGTGGACAGGGGCGTTTGGCGGCTACACCTTC
.	TRBJ2-1	TRBV5-1	.	CASSQGTLGAEQFF	TGCGCCAGCAGCCAGGGGACCCTGGGGGCGGAGCAGTTCTTC
.	TRBJ1-5	TRBV27	few	CASSLFPRLVGNQPQHF	TGTGCCAGCAGTTTATTCCCCAGGTTGGTGGGCAATCAGCCCCAGCATTTT
TRBD1	TRBJ2-5	TRBV19	.	CASSRDRDQETQYF	TGTGCCAGTAGTAGGGACAGGGACCAAGAGACCCAGTACTTC
.	TRBJ1-2	TRBV2	few	CASIRENYGYTF	TGTGCCAGCATACGGGAGAACTATGGCTACACCTTC
TRBD2	TRBJ2-2	TRBV11-1	.	CASSKGLAGVTGELFF	TGTGCCAGCAGCAAAGGACTAGCGGGAGTTACCGGGGAGCTGTTTTTT
.	TRBJ2-7	TRBV3-1/TRBV3-2	.	CASERGDEQYF	TGTGCCAGCGAAAGGGGCGACGAGCAGTACTTC
.	TRBJ1-2	TRBV5-1	.	CASSPNGVNRDGYTF	TGCGCCAGCAGCCCTAATGGAGTCAATCGTGATGGCTACACCTTC
.	TRBJ1-5	TRBV2	.	CASRADRYTGQPQHF	TGTGCCAGCAGGGCGGACCGCTACACGGGACAGCCCCAGCATTTT
.	TRBJ1-1	TRBV5-4	once	CASSLAGTKNTEAFF	TGTGCCAGCAGCTTGGCCGGGACAAAGAACACTGAAGCTTTCTTT
.	TRBJ1-2	TRBV2	.	CASSELQGNGYTF	TGTGCCAGCAGTGAGCTGCAGGGGAATGGCTACACCTTC
TRBD1	TRBJ2-5	TRBV19	.	CASRDFDRAQETQYF	TGTGCCAGTAGAGACTTCGACAGGGCCCAAGAGACCCAGTACTTC
.	TRBJ2-5	TRBV5-8	.	CASSRGGGAETQYF	TGTGCCAGCAGCCGAGGGGGGGGCGCAGAGACCCAGTACTTC
.	TRBJ2-5	TRBV25-1	.	CASSEYVSQETQYF	TGTGCCAGCAGTGAATACGTGTCCCAAGAGACCCAGTACTTC
.	TRBJ1-5	TRBV5-6	many	CASSLFERNQPQHF	TGTGCCAGCAGCTTGTTCGAGCGCAATCAGCCCCAGCATTTT
.	TRBJ1-2	TRBV7-9	.	CASSPMTDYGYTF	TGTGCCAGCAGCCCAATGACAGACTATGGCTACACCTTC
.	TRBJ1-2	TRBV11-2	.	CASSSSITGMGGYTF	TGTGCCAGCAGCTCATCAATTACAGGGATGGGGGGCTACACCTTC
.	TRBJ1-1	TRBV7-3	.	CASSPLKTGSSPMGTEAFF	TGTGCCAGCAGCCCCCTTAAGACAGGATCGTCCCCCATGGGCACTGAAGCTTTCTTT
TRBD1	TRBJ1-2	TRBV5-4	.	CASSPDRAYGYTF	TGTGCCAGCAGCCCCGACAGGGCCTATGGCTACACCTTC
TRBD2	TRBJ2-3	TRBV7-9	.	CASSLDLLAGVADTQYF	TGTGCCAGCAGCTTAGATTTACTAGCGGGGGTAGCAGATACGCAGTATTTT
.	TRBJ1-2	TRBV11-1	.	CASSHRQGWSYGYTF	TGTGCCAGCAGCCACCGGCAGGGATGGTCCTATGGCTACACCTTC
.	TRBJ1-6	TRBV5-4	.	CASSSGGVNSPLHF	TGTGCCAGCAGCTCGGGCGGGGTCAATTCACCCCTCCACTTT
.	TRBJ2-3	TRBV9	.	CASSARGTDTQYF	TGTGCCAGCAGCGCCCGGGGCACAGATACGCAGTATTTT
.	TRBJ2-7	TRBV5-6	.	CASSPGTYSYEQYF	TGTGCCAGCAGCCCGGGGACATATTCCTACGAGCAGTACTTC
.	TRBJ1-1	TRBV5-1	.	CASSDNTVNTEAFF	TGCGCCAGCAGCGACAATACAGTGAACACTGAAGCTTTCTTT
TRBD1	TRBJ2-7	TRBV11-2	.	CASSFKTGGYEQYF	TGTGCCAGCAGCTTTAAGACAGGGGGATACGAGCAGTACTTC
TRBD2	TRBJ2-3	TRBV19	.	CASSMETSGIDTQYF	TGTGCCAGTAGTATGGAGACTAGCGGGATAGATACGCAGTATTTT
TRBD1	TRBJ1-2	TRBV5-4	few	CASSFTQTGQKGYTF	TGTGCCAGCAGCTTTACACAGACAGGGCAGAAGGGCTACACCTTC
.	TRBJ1-5	TRBV7-2	.	CASSLVQPNQPQHF	TGTGCCAGCAGCTTAGTACAGCCCAATCAGCCCCAGCATTTT
.	TRBJ1-2	TRBV19	.	CASSTLGGAGYGYTF	TGTGCCAGTAGTACCCTCGGGGGGGCGGGCTATGGCTACACCTTC
TRBD1	TRBJ1-1	TRBV6-2/TRBV6-3	.	CASSQQGFTEAFF	TGTGCCAGCAGTCAACAGGGGTTCACTGAAGCTTTCTTT
.	TRBJ2-2	TRBV2	.	CASSESNTGELFF	TGTGCCAGCAGCGAGAGTAACACCGGGGAGCTGTTTTTT
.	TRBJ1-1	TRBV4-3	once	CASSRTRGGTEAFF	TGCGCCAGCAGCCGTACGCGAGGGGGCACTGAAGCTTTCTTT